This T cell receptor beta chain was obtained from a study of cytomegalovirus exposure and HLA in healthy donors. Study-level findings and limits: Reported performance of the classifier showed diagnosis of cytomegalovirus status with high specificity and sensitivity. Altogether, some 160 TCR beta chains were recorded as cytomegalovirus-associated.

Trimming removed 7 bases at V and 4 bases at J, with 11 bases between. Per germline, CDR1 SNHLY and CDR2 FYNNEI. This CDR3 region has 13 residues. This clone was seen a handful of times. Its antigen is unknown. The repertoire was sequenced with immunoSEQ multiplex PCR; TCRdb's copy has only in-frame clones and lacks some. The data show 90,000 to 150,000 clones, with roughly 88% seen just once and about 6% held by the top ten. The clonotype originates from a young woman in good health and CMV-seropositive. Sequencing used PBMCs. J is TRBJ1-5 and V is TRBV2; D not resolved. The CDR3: CASTWRTNQPQHF. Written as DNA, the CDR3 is TGTGCCAGCACATGGCGGACTAATCAGCCCCAGCATTTT. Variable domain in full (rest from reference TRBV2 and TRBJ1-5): EPEVTQTPSHQVTQMGQEVILRCVPISNHLYFYWYRQILGQKVEFLVSFYNNEISEKSEIFDDQFSVERPDGSNFTLKIRSTKLEDSAMYFCASTWRTNQPQHFGDGTRLSIL.